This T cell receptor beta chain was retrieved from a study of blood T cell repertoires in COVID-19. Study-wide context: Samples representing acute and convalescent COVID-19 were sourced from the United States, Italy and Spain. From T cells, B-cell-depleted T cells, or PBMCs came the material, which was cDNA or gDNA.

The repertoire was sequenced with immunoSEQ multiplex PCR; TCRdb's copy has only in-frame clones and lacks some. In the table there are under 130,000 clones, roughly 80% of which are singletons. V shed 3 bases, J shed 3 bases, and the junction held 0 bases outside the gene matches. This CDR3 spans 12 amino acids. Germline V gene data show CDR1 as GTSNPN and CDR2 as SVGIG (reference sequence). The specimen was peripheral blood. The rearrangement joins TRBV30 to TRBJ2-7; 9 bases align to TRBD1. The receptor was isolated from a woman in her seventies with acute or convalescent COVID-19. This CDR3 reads CAWRDRGYEQYF. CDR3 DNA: TGTGCCTGGAGGGACAGGGGCTACGAGCAGTACTTC.